Listed below are T cell receptor beta chains from one sample, sequenced in a study of shared clonotypes between healthy human individuals. TCRdb's copy holds only in-frame clones and misses some; the assay was immunoSEQ multiplex PCR. This sample has roughly 2.5 million clones, with more than 90% found just once. The source material was naive CD4+ T cells sorted from blood. All receptors derive from a man younger than 30 in good health. Each CDR3 is given with its conserved first and last residue. A D gene is named only where the DNA matches it firmly. A row's size may be missing; if present it is once, few, many or a size class.

j_gene: TRBJ2-3
v_gene: TRBV9
abundance: .
d_gene: .
CDR3nt: TGTGCCAGCAGCGTAGAAGGGCGGGAACATCCAGATACGCAGTATTTT
CDR3aa: CASSVEGREHPDTQYF

j_gene: TRBJ1-1
v_gene: TRBV28
abundance: few
d_gene: .
CDR3nt: TGTGCCAGCAGGGTACAGGGAGGGATGAACACTGAAGCTTTCTTT
CDR3aa: CASRVQGGMNTEAFF

j_gene: TRBJ2-6
v_gene: TRBV28
abundance: .
d_gene: TRBD2
CDR3nt: TGTGCCAGCAGTTTCGGGGGGAGCTCTGGGGCCAACGTCCTGACTTTC
CDR3aa: CASSFGGSSGANVLTF

j_gene: TRBJ2-7
v_gene: TRBV7-9
abundance: .
d_gene: TRBD2
CDR3nt: TGTGCCAGCAGCTTTACTAGCGGGAGTCTGGACTTC
CDR3aa: CASSFTSGSLDF

j_gene: TRBJ2-3
v_gene: TRBV6-1
abundance: .
d_gene: .
CDR3nt: TGTGCCAGCAGTTTAAGCGATACGCAGTATTTT
CDR3aa: CASSLSDTQYF

j_gene: TRBJ1-5
v_gene: TRBV6-6
abundance: .
d_gene: .
CDR3nt: TGTGCCAGCAGGGACGTTAGCAATCAGCCCCAGCATTTT
CDR3aa: CASRDVSNQPQHF

j_gene: TRBJ2-6
v_gene: TRBV5-6
abundance: .
d_gene: TRBD1
CDR3nt: TGTGCCAGCAGCTTACAGGGGGCTTCTGGGGCCAACGTCCTGACTTTC
CDR3aa: CASSLQGASGANVLTF

j_gene: TRBJ1-2
v_gene: TRBV19
abundance: .
d_gene: .
CDR3nt: TGTGCCAGTAGTAACAGGCCCTCCTCTCGTGGCTACACCTTC
CDR3aa: CASSNRPSSRGYTF

j_gene: TRBJ2-3
v_gene: TRBV18
abundance: .
d_gene: TRBD2
CDR3nt: TGTGCCAGCTCCCCGGGAGGGGCACCAAGCACAGATACGCAGTATTTT
CDR3aa: CASSPGGAPSTDTQYF

j_gene: TRBJ1-2
v_gene: TRBV5-4
abundance: .
d_gene: .
CDR3nt: TGTGCCAGCAGAGAACAGGGTTCCGACTATGGCTACACCTTC
CDR3aa: CASREQGSDYGYTF

j_gene: TRBJ2-3
v_gene: TRBV7-2
abundance: .
d_gene: .
CDR3nt: TGTGCCAGCAGCTTAGCGGGGGGGCCAATGACGACAGATACGCAGTATTTT
CDR3aa: CASSLAGGPMTTDTQYF

j_gene: TRBJ2-7
v_gene: TRBV29-1
abundance: .
d_gene: .
CDR3nt: TGCAGCGTTGAAGGCCCTTACGAGCAGTACTTC
CDR3aa: CSVEGPYEQYF

j_gene: TRBJ1-6
v_gene: TRBV2
abundance: .
d_gene: TRBD1
CDR3nt: TGTGCCAGCAGTGAAGGGGGACAGCTAATCTCACCCCTCCACTTT
CDR3aa: CASSEGGQLISPLHF

j_gene: TRBJ1-2
v_gene: TRBV18
abundance: .
d_gene: .
CDR3nt: TGTGCCAGCTCACCGACAGCCGCTAACTATGGCTACACCTTC
CDR3aa: CASSPTAANYGYTF

j_gene: TRBJ2-5
v_gene: TRBV7-2
abundance: .
d_gene: .
CDR3nt: TGTGCCAGCACTTACGGGGTCCAAGAGACCCAGTACTTC
CDR3aa: CASTYGVQETQYF

j_gene: TRBJ2-6
v_gene: TRBV6-1
abundance: .
d_gene: .
CDR3nt: TGTGCCAGCAGTGAACAGGGGAGCTCTGGGGCCAACGTCCTGACTTTC
CDR3aa: CASSEQGSSGANVLTF

j_gene: TRBJ2-3
v_gene: TRBV7-2
abundance: .
d_gene: TRBD2
CDR3nt: TGTGCCAGCAGCTCTAGCGGGGGGGCATATACGCAGTATTTT
CDR3aa: CASSSSGGAYTQYF

j_gene: TRBJ2-5
v_gene: TRBV30
abundance: .
d_gene: .
CDR3nt: TGTGCCTGGAGTGTGGTCTTGGAGACCCAGTACTTC
CDR3aa: CAWSVVLETQYF

j_gene: TRBJ2-1
v_gene: TRBV11-2
abundance: .
d_gene: .
CDR3nt: TGTGCCAGCAGCAGTTTATTGGGAGACAGGAGATCCTACAATGAGCAGTTCTTC
CDR3aa: CASSSLLGDRRSYNEQFF

j_gene: TRBJ2-5
v_gene: TRBV11-2
abundance: .
d_gene: .
CDR3nt: TGTGCCAGCAGCTTAGATCATAGGGAGACCCAGTACTTC
CDR3aa: CASSLDHRETQYF

j_gene: TRBJ2-5
v_gene: TRBV4-3
abundance: .
d_gene: TRBD2
CDR3nt: TGCGCCAGCAGCCAAGATTACTCTAGCGGGGGGCCGGAGACCCAGTACTTC
CDR3aa: CASSQDYSSGGPETQYF

j_gene: TRBJ1-3
v_gene: TRBV30
abundance: .
d_gene: .
CDR3nt: TGTGCCTGGGGCAGTCCCCTCTCTGGAAACACCATATATTTT
CDR3aa: CAWGSPLSGNTIYF

j_gene: TRBJ1-1
v_gene: TRBV6-6
abundance: once
d_gene: TRBD1
CDR3nt: TGTGCCAGCAGTTACCAGACAGGGGCGAACACTGAAGCTTTCTTT
CDR3aa: CASSYQTGANTEAFF

j_gene: TRBJ2-6
v_gene: TRBV5-1
abundance: .
d_gene: .
CDR3nt: TGCGCCAGCAGCTTGGCCGGGATATCTGGGGCCAACGTCCTGACTTTC
CDR3aa: CASSLAGISGANVLTF

j_gene: TRBJ1-4
v_gene: TRBV6-1
abundance: .
d_gene: .
CDR3nt: TGTGCCAGCAGTGAAGGGAGACGGAACCTGAATGAAAAACTGTTTTTT
CDR3aa: CASSEGRRNLNEKLFF

j_gene: TRBJ2-7
v_gene: TRBV10-3
abundance: .
d_gene: .
CDR3nt: TGTGCCATCAGTGATGGGGGCTACGAGCAGTACTTC
CDR3aa: CAISDGGYEQYF

j_gene: TRBJ2-3
v_gene: TRBV5-4
abundance: .
d_gene: TRBD2
CDR3nt: TGTGCCAGCAGCCTTATGGGACTAGCGGGTTTTGGTACAGATACGCAGTATTTT
CDR3aa: CASSLMGLAGFGTDTQYF

j_gene: TRBJ1-2
v_gene: TRBV11-2
abundance: .
d_gene: .
CDR3nt: TGTGCCAGCAGCTTAACAGGCCCCAAGGATGGCTACACCTTC
CDR3aa: CASSLTGPKDGYTF

j_gene: TRBJ2-2
v_gene: TRBV30
abundance: .
d_gene: .
CDR3nt: TGTGCCTGGAGTGTAGCCCGGTCGTACAGGGCGGTTTCGGGCACCGGGGAGCTGTTTTTT
CDR3aa: CAWSVARSYRAVSGTGELFF

j_gene: TRBJ1-1
v_gene: TRBV7-2
abundance: .
d_gene: TRBD1
CDR3nt: TGTGCCAGCAGCTCGGCAGGGACAGTGAACACTGAAGCTTTCTTT
CDR3aa: CASSSAGTVNTEAFF

j_gene: TRBJ1-1
v_gene: TRBV7-9
abundance: .
d_gene: .
CDR3nt: TGTGCCAGCAGCTTAGCGCTTGATGGCACTGAAGCTTTCTTT
CDR3aa: CASSLALDGTEAFF

j_gene: TRBJ2-7
v_gene: TRBV6-1
abundance: .
d_gene: TRBD1
CDR3nt: TGTGCCAGCAGTGTCTCGGGACAGGTTCGAGAGCAGTACTTC
CDR3aa: CASSVSGQVREQYF